This T cell receptor (beta chain) is from a study of T cells in Graves' hyperthyroidism and ophthalmopathy. Study background: Prior to any treatment, at the point of initial diagnosis, peripheral blood was collected.

Concerning this clonotype: As yet, its antigen is unknown.

Hyperthyroidism of Graves' type that showed no ophthalmopathy progression within 18 months was stable. Patients aged 18 to 65 with hyperthyroidism were newly diagnosed, with duration under 2 months. It was RNA transcripts that yielded the amplified TCR beta CDR3 regions. RT-PCR in the first round (using the HTBI primer set) targeted the TCR CDR3. One entry per CDR3 protein, called by TCRdb with MiXCR from the multiplex PCR reads. The sample lists hundreds of thousands of distinct CDR3 sequences; around 15% were seen once. Points from the study as a whole: Separating ophthalmopathy from stable hyperthyroidism was achieved by a 13 V-J model.

The CDR3 is 17 amino acids. Trimming took off 2 bases at V and 3 bases at J, with 16 bases between the two ends. Germline CDR1 and CDR2: SGHTA and FQGTGA. This receptor was obtained from a woman in her thirties with Graves' hyperthyroidism. V and J are TRBV7-3 and TRBJ2-2, with a possible D match to TRBD1 (6 bases). Sample: blood. The CDR3 loop is CASSLLRKAGDTGELFF. CDR3 DNA sequence: TGTGCCAGCAGCTTATTAAGGAAGGCAGGGGACACCGGGGAGCTGTTTTTT.